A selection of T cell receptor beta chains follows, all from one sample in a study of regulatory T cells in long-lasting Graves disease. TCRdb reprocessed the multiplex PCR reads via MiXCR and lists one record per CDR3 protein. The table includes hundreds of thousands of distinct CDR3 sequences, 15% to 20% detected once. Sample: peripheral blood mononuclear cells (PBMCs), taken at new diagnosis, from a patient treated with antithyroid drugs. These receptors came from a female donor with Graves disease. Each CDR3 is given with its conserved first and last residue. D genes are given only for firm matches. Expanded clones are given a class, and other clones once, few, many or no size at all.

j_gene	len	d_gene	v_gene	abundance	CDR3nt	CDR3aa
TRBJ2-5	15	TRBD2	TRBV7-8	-	TGTGCCAGCAGCCTTACTAGCGGGAGGTACGAGACCCAGTACTTC	CASSLTSGRYETQYF
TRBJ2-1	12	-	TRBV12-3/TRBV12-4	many	TGTGCCAGCAGTTTAATTGGGGATGAGCAGTTCTTC	CASSLIGDEQFF
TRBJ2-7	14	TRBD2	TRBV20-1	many	TGCAGTGCTGAGGGACTAGCGGGAGGGGGCGAGCAGTACTTC	CSAEGLAGGGEQYF
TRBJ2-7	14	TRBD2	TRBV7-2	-	TGTGCCAGCAGCCTACTAGCGGGAACCTACGAGCAGTACTTC	CASSLLAGTYEQYF
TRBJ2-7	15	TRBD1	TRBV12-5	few	TGTGCTAGTGGTCCTAACAGGGGAATTGCTTACGAGCAGTACTTC	CASGPNRGIAYEQYF
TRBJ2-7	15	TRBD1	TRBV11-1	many	TGTGCCAGCAGCCCAGTAGACAGGGGGCGATACGAGCAGTACTTC	CASSPVDRGRYEQYF
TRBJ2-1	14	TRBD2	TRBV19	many	TGTGCCAGTAGTCCCCGGGCTAGCGGGAGCCAGCAGTTCTTC	CASSPRASGSQQFF
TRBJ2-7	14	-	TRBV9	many	TGTGCCAGCAGCCCAGGAGGACAGTCTTACGAGCAGTACTTC	CASSPGGQSYEQYF
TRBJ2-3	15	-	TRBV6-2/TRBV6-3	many	TGTGCCAGCACCGAAGACTCCCTCCGGGTAGATACGCAGTATTTT	CASTEDSLRVDTQYF
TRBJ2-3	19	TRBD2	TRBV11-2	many	TGTGCCAGCAGCCCCGCGGGATCTCCGGCTAGCGGGAGTCGGGATACGCAGTATTTT	CASSPAGSPASGSRDTQYF
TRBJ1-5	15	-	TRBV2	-	TGTGCCAGCAGTGTCGCAGGGCAATTCAATCAGCCCCAGCATTTT	CASSVAGQFNQPQHF
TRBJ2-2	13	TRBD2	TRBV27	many	TGTGCCAGCAGCTCGCGGGGGACCGGGGAGCTGTTTTTT	CASSSRGTGELFF
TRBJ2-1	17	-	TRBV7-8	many	TGTGCCAGCAGCACCAACCCGGGAGTTGGGAACACGAATGAGCAGTTCTTC	CASSTNPGVGNTNEQFF
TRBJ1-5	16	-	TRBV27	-	TGTGCCAGCAGTTTAAGGGGGATTTATAGCAATCAGCCCCAGCATTTT	CASSLRGIYSNQPQHF
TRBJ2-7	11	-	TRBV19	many	TGTGCCAGTAGTATTAGCGACGAGCAGTACTTC	CASSISDEQYF
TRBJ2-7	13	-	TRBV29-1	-	TGCAGCGCCCGCGGAGGGACCACCTACGAGCAGTACTTC	CSARGGTTYEQYF
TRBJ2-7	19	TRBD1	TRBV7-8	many	TGTGCCAGCAGCGAGCGGACAGGGGACCATAGCGGGCTGGCTTACGAGCAGTACTTC	CASSERTGDHSGLAYEQYF
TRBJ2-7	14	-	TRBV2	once	TGTGCCAGCAGTGATCGAAGAGAGAGGTACGAGCAGTACTTC	CASSDRRERYEQYF
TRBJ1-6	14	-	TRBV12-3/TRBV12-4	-	TGTGCCAGCAGTCCAGAAGGGGGGGATTCACCCCTCCACTTT	CASSPEGGDSPLHF
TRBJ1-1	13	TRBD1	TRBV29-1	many	TGCAGCGCTCCCACAGGGGCGGACACTGAAGCTTTCTTT	CSAPTGADTEAFF
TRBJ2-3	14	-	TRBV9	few	TGTGCCAGCAGCGTAGGGGACGGCACAGATACGCAGTATTTT	CASSVGDGTDTQYF
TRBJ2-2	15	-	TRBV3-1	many	TGTGCCAGCAGCCAAGTACCCTTAGGCACCGGGGAGCTGTTTTTT	CASSQVPLGTGELFF
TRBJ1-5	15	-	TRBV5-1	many	TGCGCCAGCAGCCCCGATGGACAGAGCAATCAGCCCCAGCATTTT	CASSPDGQSNQPQHF
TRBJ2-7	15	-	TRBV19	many	TGTGCCAGTAGTATATCTCAGGGACGGTACTACGAGCAGTACTTC	CASSISQGRYYEQYF
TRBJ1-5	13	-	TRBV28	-	TGTGCCAGCAGAACGGGTTCCTATCAGCCCCAGCATTTT	CASRTGSYQPQHF
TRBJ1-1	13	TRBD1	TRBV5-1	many	TGCGCCAGCAGCTGGGACAGGGTGACTGAAGCTTTCTTT	CASSWDRVTEAFF
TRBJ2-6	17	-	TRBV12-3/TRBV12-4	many	TGTGCCAGCAGTCCCCTTACAGGATTCTCTGGGGCCAACGTCCTGACTTTC	CASSPLTGFSGANVLTF
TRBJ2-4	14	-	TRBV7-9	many	TGTGCCAGCAGCCCAGACCCGACCGGAGACATTCAGTACTTC	CASSPDPTGDIQYF
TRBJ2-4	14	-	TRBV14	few	TGTGCCAGCAGCCGAATATCACCCGGGGACATTCAGTACTTC	CASSRISPGDIQYF